The count of the clone carrying this T cell receptor beta chain is one. The CDR3 is made up of 15 amino acids. V was pared by 5 bases and J by 10 bases, with 9 bases of the junction left unmatched. Germline V CDR1 and CDR2: SGHTA, FQGNSA. The record originates from a study of blood T cell repertoires in COVID-19. Study information: Sites across the United States, Italy and Spain contributed samples from acute and convalescent COVID-19. In each case, the material was cDNA or gDNA derived from T cells, B-cell-depleted T cells, or PBMCs.

Methods used by the authors: Reference gene primers were amplified, and this amplification served to estimate nucleated cell counts. Measured with immunoSEQ multiplex PCR; TCRdb has only the in-frame clones, and not every one. The V and J calls and the clone size are those of that table, but D and trimming were determined from the DNA. In the table there are tens of thousands of clones, more than 75% of which are singletons. The sample comprised peripheral blood. The chain links TRBV7-2 to TRBJ1-4, with TRBD1 identical over 11 bases. This receptor was identified in a human donor in a cohort sampled during active COVID-19. The CDR3 is CASSLKIGQGAKLFF. As DNA, the CDR3 is TGTGCCAGCAGCCTAAAGATTGGACAGGGGGCAAAACTGTTTTTT.